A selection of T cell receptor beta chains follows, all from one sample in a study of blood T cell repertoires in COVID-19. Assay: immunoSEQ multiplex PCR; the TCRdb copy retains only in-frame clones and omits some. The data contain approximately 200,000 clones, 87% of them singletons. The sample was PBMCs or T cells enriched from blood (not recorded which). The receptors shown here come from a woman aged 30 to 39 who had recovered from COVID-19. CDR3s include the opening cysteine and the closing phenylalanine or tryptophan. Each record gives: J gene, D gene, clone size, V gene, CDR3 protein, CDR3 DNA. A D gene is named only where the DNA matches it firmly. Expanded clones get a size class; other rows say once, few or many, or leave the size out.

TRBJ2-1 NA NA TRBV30 CAWSGGVDNEQFF TGTGCCTGGAGTGGGGGAGTGGACAATGAGCAGTTCTTC
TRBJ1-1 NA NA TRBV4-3 CASSRDRSNTEAFF TGCGCCAGCAGCCGCGACAGGTCGAACACTGAAGCTTTCTTT
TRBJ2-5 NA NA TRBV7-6 CASSLAPSTPTRDRGTQYF TGTGCCAGCAGCTTAGCACCGTCGACCCCGACACGGGATCGGGGGACCCAGTACTTC
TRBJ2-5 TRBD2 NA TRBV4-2 CASSLRTSGGPTFQETQYF TGTGCCAGCAGCTTGCGGACTAGCGGGGGCCCCACCTTCCAAGAGACCCAGTACTTC
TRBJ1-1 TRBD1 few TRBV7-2 CASSWDSMNTEAFF TGTGCCAGCAGCTGGGACAGTATGAACACTGAAGCTTTCTTT
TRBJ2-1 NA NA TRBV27 CASSQRGYEQFF TGTGCCAGCAGCCAAAGGGGGTATGAGCAGTTCTTC
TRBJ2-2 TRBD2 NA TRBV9 CASSVAQREGIGELFF TGTGCCAGCAGCGTAGCTCAGCGGGAGGGTATCGGGGAGCTGTTTTTT
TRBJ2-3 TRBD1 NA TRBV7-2 CASSGGTGGSDTQYF TGTGCCAGCAGCGGGGGGACAGGGGGCTCAGATACGCAGTATTTT
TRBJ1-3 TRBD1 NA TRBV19 CASSSLDRGSGNTIYF TGTGCCAGTAGTTCCTTGGACAGGGGCTCTGGAAACACCATATATTTT
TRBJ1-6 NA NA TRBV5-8 CASSPLLGLNNSPLHF TGTGCCAGCAGTCCGTTGTTGGGCCTAAATAATTCACCCCTCCACTTT
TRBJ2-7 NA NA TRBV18 CASSPTGTSYEQYF TGTGCCAGCTCACCTACCGGGACAAGCTACGAGCAGTACTTC
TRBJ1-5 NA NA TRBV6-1 CASSERQPSNQPQHF TGTGCCAGCAGTGAAAGACAGCCTAGCAATCAGCCCCAGCATTTT
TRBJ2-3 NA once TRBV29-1 CSAKRRFTDTQYF TGCAGCGCAAAGAGGCGGTTCACAGATACGCAGTATTTT
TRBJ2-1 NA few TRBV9 CASSPSSVGDEQFF TGTGCCAGCAGCCCCTCGTCGGTGGGAGATGAGCAGTTCTTC
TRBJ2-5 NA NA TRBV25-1 CASDLQGGETQYF TGTGCCAGCGATCTACAGGGTGGGGAGACCCAGTACTTC
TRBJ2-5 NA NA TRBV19 CASRRGFYSETQYF TGTGCCAGTAGGCGGGGATTTTATTCCGAGACCCAGTACTTC
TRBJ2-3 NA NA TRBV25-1 CASSFQTDTQYF TGTGCCAGCAGTTTCCAGACAGATACGCAGTATTTT
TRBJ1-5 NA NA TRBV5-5 CASSALQDQGAQPQHF TGTGCCAGCAGCGCCCTGCAGGACCAAGGGGCTCAGCCCCAGCATTTT
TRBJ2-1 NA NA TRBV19 CATSRDVKFFF TGTGCTACTAGCCGGGACGTGAAATTTTTCTTC
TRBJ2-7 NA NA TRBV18 CASSPRPGASYEQYF TGTGCCAGCTCACCCCGGCCAGGGGCATCCTACGAGCAGTACTTC
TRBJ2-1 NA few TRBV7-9 CASSSDISSYNEQFF TGTGCCAGCAGCTCGGACATTAGCTCCTACAATGAGCAGTTCTTC
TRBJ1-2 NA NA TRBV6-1 CASSDPGSGNYGYTF TGTGCCAGCAGTGATCCCGGTTCGGGAAACTATGGCTACACCTTC
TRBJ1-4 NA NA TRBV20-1 CIGGGNEKLFF TGCATCGGGGGGGGAAATGAAAAACTGTTTTTT
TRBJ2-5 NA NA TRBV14 CASSPRVQFQETQYF TGTGCCAGCAGCCCCAGGGTTCAATTCCAAGAGACCCAGTACTTC
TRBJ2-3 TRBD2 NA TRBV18 CASSPKMAGESTDTQYF TGTGCCAGCTCCCCCAAGATGGCGGGAGAGAGCACAGATACGCAGTATTTT
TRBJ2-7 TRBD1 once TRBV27 CASVGNRGGPVEQYF TGTGCCAGCGTGGGGAACAGGGGTGGGCCGGTAGAGCAGTACTTC
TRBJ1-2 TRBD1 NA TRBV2 CARGQVYGYTF TGTGCCAGAGGACAGGTCTATGGCTACACCTTC
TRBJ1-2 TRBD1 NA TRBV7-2 CASSPDRGNTNYGYTF TGTGCCAGCAGCCCCGACAGGGGAAATACTAACTATGGCTACACCTTC